This T cell receptor (beta chain) was obtained from a study of OX40 agonist ivuxolimab in advanced cancers. Repertoires were generated with immunoSEQ multiplex PCR, while TCRdb's copy carries only in-frame clones and drops some. In the table there are about 62,000 clones, 70% to 90% of which are singletons. The source was CD4+ or CD8+ T cells sorted from blood, collected in a trial of the OX40 agonist ivuxolimab. This clonotype was sampled from an adult with an advanced solid tumor such as melanoma, head and neck, liver or kidney cancer.

The CDR3 reads CASSLEGALEQFF. DNA of the CDR3: TGTGCCAGCAGCTTAGAAGGGGCCCTTGAGCAGTTCTTC. The genes are TRBV7-9 and TRBJ2-1, with D perhaps TRBD1 (5 bases). Trimming removed 1 base from V and 9 bases from J, with 10 bases in between. Germline loops: CDR1 SEHNR, CDR2 FQNEAQ (reference sequence). The CDR3 spans 13 residues.